The 8 T cell receptor beta chains below come from one sample, sequenced in a study of vaccination and CD4 T cells after COVID-19. Treatment here: roughly 11-day PBMC culture with coronavirus spike peptide pools or control peptides (ViraFEST assay). With the Oncomine TCR Beta short-read assay, DNA from cultured CD4+ T cells was sequenced. TCRdb re-derived calls from the PCR reads in MiXCR, one entry per CDR3 protein. The sample includes approximately 20,000 distinct CDR3 sequences, approximately 48% of them seen just once. These receptors' antigens are unknown. The specimen was CD4+ T cells from blood, cultured in vitro, collected after SARS-CoV-2 vaccination. The source is a human donor who had recovered from COVID-19.

The V gene is TRBV29-1, the J gene TRBJ2-7; D may be TRBD1 (7 bases). Per germline, CDR1 SQVTM and CDR2 ANQGSEA. CDR3 length: 13 amino acids. Trimming removed 5 bases at V and 6 bases at J, with 17 bases between. CDR3 nucleotide sequence: TGCAGCGTTAATCAGGGGGGCGTCGGCGAGCAGTACTTC. It specifies CSVNQGGVGEQYF.

This chain connects TRBV7-2 to TRBJ1-2; the D is unclear. Germline CDR1 SGHTA, CDR2 FQGNSA. The CDR3 loop spans 15 amino acids. The V gene lost 2 bases and the J gene lost 0 bases, with 10 bases spanning the gap. The CDR3 loop reads CASSLKRGTNYGYTF. CDR3 sequence (DNA): TGTGCCAGCAGCTTAAAACGCGGCACTAACTATGGCTACACCTTC.

This clonotype showed up just once. V usage is TRBV5-1 and J usage is TRBJ2-5, with 10 bases matching TRBD2. This CDR3 contains 15 residues. J gave up 4 bases and V 6 bases, and 9 bases lay outside the gene matches. In germline, CDR1 is SGHRS, CDR2 YFSETQ. CDR3: CASKTAGGRAETQYF. The DNA of the CDR3 is TGCGCCAGCAAAACAGCGGGAGGGCGCGCAGAGACCCAGTACTTC.

This chain joins TRBV6-5 and TRBJ1-5, with 10 bases that match TRBD1. Germline trimming cut 4 bases from V and 3 bases from J; bases unmatched to any gene: 3. This CDR3 has 15 residues. CDR1 and CDR2 from the germline V gene are MNHEY and SVGAGI. CDR3 nucleotides: TGTGCCAGCAGTTGGACAGGGGGGATCAATCAGCCCCAGCATTTT. This encodes CASSWTGGINQPQHF.

The gene calls are TRBV4-2 and TRBJ1-2; D unclear. The V end was cut by 0 bases, the J end by 0 bases, with 11 bases between. This CDR3 spans 16 amino acids. CDR1 and CDR2 from the germline V gene are LGHNA and YNFKEQ. DNA for the CDR3: TGTGCCAGCAGCCAAGAAGGCAGCCTTACTAACTATGGCTACACCTTC. Encoded protein: CASSQEGSLTNYGYTF.

A note on this clonotype: Since a much larger clone is just one base distant, this may be a read error. The chain is built from TRBV30 and TRBJ2-5; tentative D call: TRBD1 (6 bases). The CDR3 covers 14 residues. Germline loops: CDR1 GTSNPN, CDR2 SVGIG (reference sequence). The CDR3 here is CAWSGDRWQEAQYF. The CDR3 DNA reads TGTGCCTGGAGTGGCGACAGGTGGCAAGAGGCCCAGTACTTC.

The table lists this clonotype with a few counts. The J gene is TRBJ2-7, the V gene TRBV27; 12 bases fit TRBD2. The CDR3 runs to 18 residues. Germline loops: CDR1 MNHEY, CDR2 SMNVEV (reference sequence). The J segment lost 1 base and the V segment lost 5 bases, leaving 12 bases of the junction unmatched. CDR3 sequence (DNA): TGTGCCAGCAGTCTCGGACTAGCGGGAACGTACGGGTCCTACGAGCAGTACTTC. It specifies CASSLGLAGTYGSYEQYF.

The rearrangement links TRBV7-2 to TRBJ1-1; 7 bases are a match to TRBD1. J was trimmed by 0 bases and V by 4 bases; bases with no gene match: 8. CDR3 size: 16 residues. Germline loops: CDR1 SGHTA, CDR2 FQGNSA. In nucleotides, the CDR3 is TGTGCCAGCAGCTGGACCACAGGGGCGTTGAACACTGAAGCTTTCTTT. It encodes CASSWTTGALNTEAFF.